Following are 27 T cell receptor beta chains from one sample sequenced in a study of cytomegalovirus exposure and HLA in healthy donors. PCR amplification relied on 60 Vbeta primers (plus 13 Jbeta primers). The table came from immunoSEQ multiplex PCR; TCRdb's copy has only in-frame clones and leaves some out. The sample carries 150,000 to 200,000 clones, around 80% recorded once. Material for sequencing was PBMCs. The origin of the receptors is a young woman in good health and CMV-seropositive.

This clone was detected a few times. This chain links TRBV9 with TRBJ2-1; D not resolved. Trimming cost V 0 bases and J 0 bases, with 7 bases left between them. This CDR3 is built from 15 residues. CDR1 and CDR2 from the germline V gene are SGDLS and YYNGEE. CDR3 region: CASSVAPSSYNEQFF. The CDR3 region has the DNA TGTGCCAGCAGCGTAGCTCCTAGCTCCTACAATGAGCAGTTCTTC.

The chain is built from TRBV9 and TRBJ1-2, with D possibly being TRBD1 (5 bases). V lost 4 bases to trimming and J lost 5 bases, with 9 bases between them. Germline assignment: CDR1 SGDLS and CDR2 YYNGEE. The CDR3 is 12 residues long. Here the CDR3 reads CASSPQGYGYTF. The CDR3 nucleotides read TGTGCCAGCAGCCCCCAGGGTTATGGCTACACCTTC.

The CDR3 protein is CASSLARQGINYGYTF. CDR3 sequence (DNA): TGTGCCAGCAGCTTAGCTAGGCAGGGGATAAACTATGGCTACACCTTC. The chain is built from TRBV13 and TRBJ1-2; D perhaps matches TRBD1 (6 bases). Trimming stripped 1 base from V and 2 bases from J, with 14 bases between. The germline gives CDR1 PRHDT, CDR2 FYEKMQ (reference sequence). The CDR3 length is 16 residues.

The V gene is TRBV5-1, the J gene TRBJ2-5, with D perhaps TRBD2 (6 bases). This CDR3 has 15 amino acids. Trimming stripped 4 bases from V and 5 bases from J, with 18 bases between. Germline V gene lookup returns CDR1 SGHRS and CDR2 YFSETQ. CDR3 region: CASSTGEGVGETQYF. The CDR3 DNA is TGCGCCAGCAGCACGGGAGAGGGAGTAGGGGAGACCCAGTACTTC.

This chain's CDR3 is CASFRGGTDTQYF. DNA of the CDR3: TGTGCCAGTTTCAGGGGGGGCACAGATACGCAGTATTTT. The chain uses TRBV2 and TRBJ2-3; tentatively, D is TRBD1 (7 bases). The CDR3 totals 13 residues. Trimming removed 9 bases at V and 1 base at J, with 11 bases between. Germline CDR1 is SNHLY and CDR2 is FYNNEI.

In its sample, this clone was seen once. The chain recombines TRBV20-1 with TRBJ1-2; D unresolved. The length of the CDR3 is 11 residues. V lost 3 bases and J 5 bases, leaving 7 bases between the germline ends. CDR1 and CDR2 (germline): DFQATT, SNEGSKA (reference sequence). CDR3 sequence: CSARFAYGYTF. The CDR3 DNA reads as TGCAGTGCTAGGTTTGCGTATGGCTACACCTTC.

This chain uses TRBV29-1 with TRBJ2-2, with 7 bases that match TRBD1. Germline lookup yields CDR1 SQVTM and CDR2 ANQGSEA. J was trimmed by 5 bases and V by 5 bases; bases with no gene match: 8. The CDR3 sequence is 14 residues long. The DNA of the CDR3 is TGCAGCGTTCTTGACAGGGCCTTTACCGGGGAGCTGTTTTTT. As protein: CSVLDRAFTGELFF.

The chain links TRBV6-5 to TRBJ2-5; perhaps TRBD1 as D (5 bases). The end of the DNA aligns better with TRBJ2-7, so the J call may be wrong. This CDR3 is built from 15 residues. CDR1 is MNHEY and CDR2 is SVGAGI in the germline V gene. This CDR3 is CASSYSTGQYYEQYF. The CDR3 region has the DNA TGTGCCAGCAGTTACTCTACCGGACAATATTACGAGCAGTACTTC.

The chain has TRBV19 and TRBJ2-7; 11 bases match TRBD1. Germline V gives CDR1 LNHDA, CDR2 SQIVND (reference sequence). The CDR3 totals 14 residues. Trimming removed 5 bases from V and 3 bases from J; junction bases left unmatched: 3. In DNA, the CDR3 is TGTGCCAGTAGTTGGGGACAGGGGGACTACGAGCAGTACTTC. This encodes CASSWGQGDYEQYF.

V gene TRBV29-1 combines with J gene TRBJ2-5, with 8 bases fitting TRBD1. This CDR3 comprises 15 residues. Germline CDR1 reads SQVTM; CDR2 reads ANQGSEA. The V gene end was trimmed by 5 bases and the J gene end by 5 bases; junction bases not matched to a gene: 13. In nucleotides, the CDR3 is TGCAGCGTTCCCAGGGGGCCTTTGTTAGGCGAGACCCAGTACTTC. Its translation: CSVPRGPLLGETQYF. The variable domain in full, with the rest retrieved from reference TRBV29-1 and TRBJ2-5, is SAVISQKPSRDICQRGTSLTIQCQVDSQVTMMFWYRQQPGQSLTLIATANQGSEATYESGFVIDKFPISRPNLTFSTLTVSNMSPEDSSIYLCSVPRGPLLGETQYFGPGTRLLVL.

The rearrangement uses TRBV27 and TRBJ2-5; 7 bases map to TRBD1. Losses at the gene ends were 5 bases for V and 1 base for J; bases not matched to a gene: 4. Germline loops: CDR1 MNHEY, CDR2 SMNVEV (reference sequence). This CDR3 is built from 14 residues. The CDR3 region is CASSLGTVQETQYF. In DNA form, the CDR3 reads TGTGCCAGCAGTCTGGGGACAGTCCAAGAGACCCAGTACTTC.

The chain combines TRBV2 with TRBJ2-2, with 11 bases lining up with TRBD2. The length of the CDR3 is 17 residues. The V and J ends lost 6 bases and 1 base, in that order; junction bases with no gene match: 7. The germline V gene encodes CDR1 SNHLY and CDR2 FYNNEI. As DNA, the CDR3 is TGTGCCAGCAGCACTAGCGGGAGTTGGGAGAACACCGGGGAGCTGTTTTTT. Residues: CASSTSGSWENTGELFF.

The chain links TRBV5-5 to TRBJ1-4, with 8 nucleotides matching TRBD1. The CDR3 is 14 residues long. Trimming removed 2 bases from V and 8 bases from J; junction bases left unmatched: 5. Germline V gene lookup returns CDR1 SGHKS and CDR2 YYEKEE (reference sequence). DNA for the CDR3: TGTGCCAGCAGCTTCAGGGGGACAGGAGAAAAACTGTTTTTT. Protein sequence: CASSFRGTGEKLFF.

Only a few counts were recorded for this clone. The chain joins TRBV6-5 to TRBJ2-1; TRBD1 agrees at 9 bases. V was clipped by 7 bases and J by 6 bases; unmatched bases: 10. CDR1 is MNHEY, CDR2 SVGAGI, per germline. The CDR3 consists of 15 residues. The DNA of the CDR3 is TGTGCCAGCACCCTCGGGACAGGGCGTCCCAATGAGCAGTTCTTC. Protein sequence: CASTLGTGRPNEQFF.

The chain carries TRBV11-2 and TRBJ2-3, with a possible D match to TRBD1 (5 bases). The CDR3 loop spans 15 amino acids. Trimming removed 2 bases from V and 6 bases from J, with 15 bases in between. The germline V gene encodes CDR1 SGHAT and CDR2 FQNNGV. The CDR3 sequence is CASSLLQGVKDTQYF. The CDR3 nucleotides are TGTGCCAGCAGCTTACTTCAGGGTGTCAAGGATACGCAGTATTTT.

This clone showed up just a few times. This chain links TRBV5-6 with TRBJ2-7; TRBD1 might be the D (6 bases). The CDR3 runs to 14 residues. Germline loops: CDR1 SGHDT, CDR2 YYEEEE. Between the trimmed V and J ends, which lost 2 bases and 2 bases, there was a span of 11 bases. The CDR3, as DNA: TGTGCCAGCAGCTTTAACAGGGATGCCTACGAGCAGTACTTC. Amino acids: CASSFNRDAYEQYF.

This clone showed up just once. The V and J genes are TRBV9 and TRBJ2-1; 10 bases fit TRBD2. There are 16 residues in the CDR3. After removal of 3 bases from V and 4 bases from J, the junction contained 7 bases not matched to a gene. CDR1 and CDR2 (germline): SGDLS, YYNGEE. DNA of the CDR3: TGTGCCAGCAGCGAGAAACTAGCGGGACGGTACAATGAGCAGTTCTTC. Protein: CASSEKLAGRYNEQFF.

This clone was seen a few times. The chain recombines TRBV29-1 with TRBJ2-1, with D perhaps matching TRBD1 (6 bases). Trimming removed 5 bases from V and 0 bases from J, with 8 bases in between. The CDR3 consists of 13 residues. The germline V gene has CDR1 SQVTM and CDR2 ANQGSEA. CDR3 bases: TGCAGCGTTTTGGACAGCTCCTACAATGAGCAGTTCTTC. As protein: CSVLDSSYNEQFF.

The chain has TRBV19 and TRBJ1-5; no firm D call. This CDR3 comprises 12 residues. Germline lookup yields CDR1 LNHDA and CDR2 SQIVND (reference sequence). Trimming stripped 3 bases from V and 15 bases from J, with 15 bases between. The DNA of the CDR3 is TGTGCCAGTAGTATTCCCGATTCCAGATGGCATTTT. This encodes CASSIPDSRWHF. The complete variable domain, with remaining parts taken from reference TRBV19 and TRBJ1-5, reads DGGITQSPKYLFRKEGQNVTLSCEQNLNHDAMYWYRQDPGQGLRLIYYSQIVNDFQKGDIAEGYSVSREKKESFPLTVTSAQKNPTAFYLCASSIPDSRWHFGDGTRLSIL.

The chain is built from TRBV4-3 and TRBJ1-5; maybe TRBD1 (5 bases). CDR1 LGHNA and CDR2 YSLEER come from the germline V gene. The germline V and J ends were trimmed by 0 bases and 5 bases, with 8 bases remaining between them. The CDR3 runs to 14 residues. The CDR3 DNA reads TGCGCCAGCAGCCAAGAGCGCAGGGATCAGCCCCAGCATTTT. This codes for CASSQERRDQPQHF.

The V gene is TRBV6-1, the J gene TRBJ2-3; 10 nucleotides match TRBD1. Germline V gene data show CDR1 as MNHNS and CDR2 as SASEGT. V lost 6 bases and J lost 5; bases outside the gene matches: 5. The CDR3 contains 14 residues. The CDR3, as DNA: TGTGCCAGCAGGGGACAGGGGCGATTAGATACGCAGTATTTT. The encoded protein is CASRGQGRLDTQYF.

This chain uses TRBV2 with TRBJ2-3; 10 bases fit TRBD1. With 0 bases clipped from V and 3 bases from J, the junction kept 0 bases outside the gene matches. This CDR3 comprises 15 residues. The V gene's germline CDR1 is SNHLY and CDR2 FYNNEI. CDR3 sequence (DNA): TGTGCCAGCAGTGAAGCGGGACAGGGGACAGATACGCAGTATTTT. Residues: CASSEAGQGTDTQYF.

This chain connects TRBV5-1 to TRBJ1-6; 10 bases agree with TRBD1. V lost 4 bases and J lost 10; bases outside the gene matches: 5. Germline V lookup: CDR1 SGHRS, CDR2 YFSETQ. The CDR3 covers 14 residues. The CDR3 here is CASSAGDRGSPLHF. The CDR3 nucleotides are TGCGCCAGCAGCGCCGGGGACAGGGGATCACCCCTCCACTTT.

The rearrangement links TRBV5-1 to TRBJ2-7; 9 bases align to TRBD2. Germline V gene lookup returns CDR1 SGHRS and CDR2 YFSETQ. The CDR3 spans 15 residues. The J segment lost 5 bases and the V segment lost 0 bases, leaving 6 bases of the junction unmatched. DNA for the CDR3: TGCGCCAGCAGCTTGGTAGCGGGAGACGTCGACGAGCAGTACTTC. Protein sequence: CASSLVAGDVDEQYF.

The V and J genes are TRBV29-1 and TRBJ2-7; the D gene is possibly TRBD1 (5 bases). V lost 7 bases, J lost 8 bases, and 12 bases lay in between. CDR3 size: 10 residues. Germline CDR1 SQVTM, CDR2 ANQGSEA. The CDR3 coding sequence is TGCAGCGCCGCGGCGGACAAGCAGTACTTC. This translates into CSAAADKQYF.

The rearrangement links TRBV2 to TRBJ1-6, with a tentative D call TRBD1 (5 bases). The V gene lost 5 bases and the J gene lost 7 bases, with 15 bases spanning the gap. The CDR3 spans 15 residues. Germline V gives CDR1 SNHLY, CDR2 FYNNEI. CDR3 bases: TGTGCCAGCAGTCCTCAGGGCCTTTGGAATTCACCCCTCCACTTT. Its protein is CASSPQGLWNSPLHF.

The J gene is TRBJ2-1, the V gene TRBV5-1; no clear D gene. Per germline, CDR1 SGHRS and CDR2 YFSETQ. The V gene lost 4 bases and the J gene lost 1 base, with 12 bases spanning the gap. This CDR3 comprises 15 residues. In DNA, the CDR3 is TGCGCCAGCAGCCAGACATCTAATTCCTACAATGAGCAGTTCTTC. It specifies CASSQTSNSYNEQFF.